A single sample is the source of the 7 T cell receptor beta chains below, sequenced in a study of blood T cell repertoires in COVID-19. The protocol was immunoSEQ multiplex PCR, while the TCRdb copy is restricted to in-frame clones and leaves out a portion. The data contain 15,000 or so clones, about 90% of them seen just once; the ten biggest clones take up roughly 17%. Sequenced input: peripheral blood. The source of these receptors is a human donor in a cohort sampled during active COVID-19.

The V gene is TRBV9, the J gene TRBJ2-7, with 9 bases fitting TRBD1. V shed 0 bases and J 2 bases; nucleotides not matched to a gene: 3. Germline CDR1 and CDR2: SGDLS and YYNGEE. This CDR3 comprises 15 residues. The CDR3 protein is CASSVATGGAYEQYF. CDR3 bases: TGTGCCAGCAGCGTAGCGACAGGGGGGGCCTACGAGCAGTACTTC.

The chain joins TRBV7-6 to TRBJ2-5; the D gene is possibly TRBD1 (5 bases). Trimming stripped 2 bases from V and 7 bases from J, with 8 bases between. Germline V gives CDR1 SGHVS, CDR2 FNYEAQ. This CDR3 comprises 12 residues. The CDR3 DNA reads TGTGCCAGCAGCTTACCCCAGGGGACCCAGTACTTC. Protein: CASSLPQGTQYF.

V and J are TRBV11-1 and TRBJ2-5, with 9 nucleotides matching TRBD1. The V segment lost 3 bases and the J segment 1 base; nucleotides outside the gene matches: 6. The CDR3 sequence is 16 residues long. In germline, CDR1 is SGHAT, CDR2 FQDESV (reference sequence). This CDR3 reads CASSLDRGAVQETQYF. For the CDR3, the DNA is TGTGCCAGCAGCTTGGACAGGGGCGCCGTCCAAGAGACCCAGTACTTC.

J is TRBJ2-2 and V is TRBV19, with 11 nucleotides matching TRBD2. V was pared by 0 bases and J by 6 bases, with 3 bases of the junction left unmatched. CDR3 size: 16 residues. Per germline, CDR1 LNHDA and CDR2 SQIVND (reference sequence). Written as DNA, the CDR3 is TGTGCCAGTAGTATAGAAGGTAGCGGGGGGGCCGGGGAGCTGTTTTTT. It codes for CASSIEGSGGAGELFF.

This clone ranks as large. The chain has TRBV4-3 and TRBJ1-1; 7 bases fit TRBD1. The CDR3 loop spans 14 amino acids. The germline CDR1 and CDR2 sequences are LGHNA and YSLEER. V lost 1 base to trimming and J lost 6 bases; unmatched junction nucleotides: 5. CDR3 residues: CASSQVSTGAEAFF. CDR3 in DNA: TGCGCCAGCAGCCAAGTCAGTACAGGGGCTGAAGCTTTCTTT.

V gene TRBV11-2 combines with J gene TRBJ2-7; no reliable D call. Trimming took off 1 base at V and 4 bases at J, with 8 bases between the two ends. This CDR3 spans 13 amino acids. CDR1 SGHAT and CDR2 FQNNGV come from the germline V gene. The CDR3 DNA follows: TGTGCCAGCAGCTTAGGGCTCGGGTACGAGCAGTACTTC. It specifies CASSLGLGYEQYF.

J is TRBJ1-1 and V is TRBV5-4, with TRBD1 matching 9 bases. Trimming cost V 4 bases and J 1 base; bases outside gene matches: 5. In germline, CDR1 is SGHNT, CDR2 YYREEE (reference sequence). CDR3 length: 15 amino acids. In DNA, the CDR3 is TGTGCCAGCAGCCCAGGACAGGGGCCGAACACTGAAGCTTTCTTT. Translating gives CASSPGQGPNTEAFF. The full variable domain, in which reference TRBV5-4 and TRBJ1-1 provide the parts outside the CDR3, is ETGVTQSPTHLIKTRGQQVTLRCSSQSGHNTVSWYQQALGQGPQFIFQYYREEENGRGNFPPRFSGLQFPNYSSELNVNALELDDSALYLCASSPGQGPNTEAFFGQGTRLTVV.